The rows below give T cell receptor beta chains drawn from one sample of a study of control samples from healthy donors and cancer patients. TCRdb's copy holds only in-frame clones and misses some; the assay was immunoSEQ multiplex PCR. The sample carries over 150,000 clones, about 91% recorded once. Sequencing was performed on blood. These receptors all come from a woman aged 40 to 50 in good health. Both conserved end residues are part of each CDR3. A D gene is named only where the DNA matches it firmly. Size values are once, few and many counts, or a class for expanded clones, and some rows have none.

size: NA; V: TRBV5-1; J: TRBJ2-1; D: NA; CDR3: CASSLALGGQGSYNEQFF; DNA: TGCGCCAGCAGCTTGGCCTTAGGAGGACAAGGATCCTACAATGAGCAGTTCTTC
size: NA; V: TRBV2; J: TRBJ1-3; D: NA; CDR3: CASKDSLSGNTIYF; DNA: TGTGCCAGTAAGGACAGTCTGTCTGGAAACACCATATATTTT
size: NA; V: TRBV5-1; J: TRBJ2-1; D: TRBD2; CDR3: CASSLDPAGTLSYNEQFF; DNA: TGCGCCAGCAGCTTGGATCCAGCGGGGACCCTTTCCTACAATGAGCAGTTCTTC
size: NA; V: TRBV6-5; J: TRBJ2-1; D: TRBD2; CDR3: CASSRRGGTNLVLLF; DNA: TGTGCCAGCAGCCGTCGGGGGGGTACTAACCTGGTGCTGCTCTTC
size: NA; V: TRBV15; J: TRBJ2-3; D: TRBD2; CDR3: CATSRRGTSGRTDTQYF; DNA: TGTGCCACCAGCAGAAGAGGGACTAGCGGTCGCACAGATACGCAGTATTTT
size: NA; V: TRBV13; J: TRBJ2-5; D: TRBD2; CDR3: CASSSKGGGRETQYF; DNA: TGTGCCAGCAGCTCCAAGGGCGGGGGTAGAGAGACCCAGTACTTC
size: NA; V: TRBV27; J: TRBJ1-5; D: NA; CDR3: CASSLNANQPQHF; DNA: TGTGCCAGCAGTTTAAATGCCAATCAGCCCCAGCATTTT
size: NA; V: TRBV6-6; J: TRBJ2-7; D: NA; CDR3: CASSYSVSGYEQYF; DNA: TGTGCCAGCAGTTACTCTGTCAGCGGCTACGAGCAGTACTTC
size: once; V: TRBV6-5; J: TRBJ1-4; D: TRBD1; CDR3: CASSYRGTGSEKLFF; DNA: TGTGCCAGCAGTTACAGGGGGACAGGGTCTGAAAAACTGTTTTTT
size: NA; V: TRBV2; J: TRBJ1-2; D: NA; CDR3: CASSESLGISNYGYTF; DNA: TGTGCCAGCAGTGAGTCTTTAGGGATCTCTAACTATGGCTACACCTTC
size: NA; V: TRBV29-1; J: TRBJ2-2; D: TRBD1; CDR3: CSVRQGLNTGELFF; DNA: TGCAGCGTCCGACAGGGGTTAAACACCGGGGAGCTGTTTTTT
size: NA; V: TRBV11-2; J: TRBJ2-1; D: NA; CDR3: CASSLGEGHIAYNEQFF; DNA: TGTGCCAGCAGCCTGGGAGAGGGTCATATAGCCTACAATGAGCAGTTCTTC
size: NA; V: TRBV5-1; J: TRBJ2-1; D: TRBD1; CDR3: CASRPPGQGPYNEQFF; DNA: TGCGCCAGCCGCCCCCCGGGACAGGGCCCCTACAATGAGCAGTTCTTC
size: NA; V: TRBV3-1/TRBV3-2; J: TRBJ2-5; D: TRBD2; CDR3: CASSLLDRGGGETQYF; DNA: TGTGCCAGCAGCCTCCTAGACCGTGGGGGGGGAGAGACCCAGTACTTC
size: NA; V: TRBV5-1; J: TRBJ2-3; D: TRBD2; CDR3: CASSLASGASTDTQYF; DNA: TGCGCCAGCAGCTTGGCTAGCGGGGCAAGCACAGATACGCAGTATTTT
size: NA; V: TRBV6-1; J: TRBJ2-2; D: TRBD2; CDR3: CASSELAGGTGELFF; DNA: TGTGCCAGCAGTGAGCTAGCGGGGGGCACCGGGGAGCTGTTTTTT